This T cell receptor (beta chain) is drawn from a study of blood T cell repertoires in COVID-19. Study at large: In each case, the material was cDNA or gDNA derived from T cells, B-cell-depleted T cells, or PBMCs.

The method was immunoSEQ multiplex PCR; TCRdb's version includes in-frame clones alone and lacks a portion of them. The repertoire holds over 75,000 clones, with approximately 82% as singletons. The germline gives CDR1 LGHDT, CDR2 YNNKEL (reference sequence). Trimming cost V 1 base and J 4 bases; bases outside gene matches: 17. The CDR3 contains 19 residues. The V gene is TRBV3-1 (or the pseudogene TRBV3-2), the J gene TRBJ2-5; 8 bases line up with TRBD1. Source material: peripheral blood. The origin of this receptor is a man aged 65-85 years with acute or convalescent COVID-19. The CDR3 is CASSQGYRGDRRKGETQYF. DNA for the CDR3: TGTGCCAGCAGCCAAGGTTACAGGGGGGACAGGAGGAAAGGAGAGACCCAGTACTTC.